Presented here are 10 T cell receptor beta chains from one specimen sequenced in a study of T-cell reconstitution after alpha-beta-depleted transplantation in children. Preparation of the TCRbeta library involved a method that used unique molecular identifiers. One entry per CDR3 protein, called by TCRdb with MiXCR from the PCR reads. This repertoire shows roughly 500,000 distinct CDR3 sequences, 32% found once; its top ten account for under 3%. Sequencing was performed on PBMCs from the stem cell graft donor, taken from the stem cell graft. Receptors originate from a human donor who donated a stem cell graft to a child with aplastic anemia.

Comments on this clonotype: The germline gene is not matched at one end of the junction; a read error may be the cause. The J gene is TRBJ2-2, the V gene TRBV7-3, with TRBD1 matching 11 bases. The CDR3 extends over 16 amino acids. The germline V gene has CDR1 SGHTA and CDR2 FQGTGA. CDR3 sequence: CAISPGTGGDTGELFF. The CDR3 DNA reads as TGTGCCATCAGCCCCGGGACAGGGGGGGACACCGGGGAGCTGTTTTTT.

This clonotype was observed a few times. Compared with germline, one end of the junction differs, possibly owing to a read error. Here the CDR3 reads CASSLAKGSNEKLFF. CDR3 sequence (DNA): TGTGCCAGCAGCCTAGCCAAGGGGTCTAATGAAAAACTGTTTTTT. The V and J genes are TRBV7-2 and TRBJ1-4; the D gene is possibly TRBD1 (5 bases). The germline V gene encodes CDR1 SGHTA and CDR2 FQGNSA. There are 15 residues in the CDR3. Looking up the rest from reference TRBV7-2 and TRBJ1-4 gives the full variable domain: GAGVSQSPSNKVTEKGKDVELRCDPISGHTALYWYRQSLGQGLEFLIYFQGNSAPDKSGLPSDRFSAERTGGSVSTLTIQRTQQEDSAVYLCASSLAKGSNEKLFFGSGTQLSVL.

This clonotype has a handful of counts. The chain links TRBV5-1 to TRBJ2-3; unclear D gene. Germline values: CDR1 SGHRS, CDR2 YFSETQ. The CDR3 consists of 14 residues. V shed 6 bases and J shed 0 bases, with 11 bases lying between them. DNA for the CDR3: TGCGCCAGCAAATCGCAGGCTAGCACAGATACGCAGTATTTT. The encoded protein is CASKSQASTDTQYF.

This chain uses TRBV7-2 with TRBJ2-3; a possible D gene is TRBD2 (7 bases). V lost 5 bases and J lost 5, with 14 bases in between. The CDR3 length is 14 residues. Per the germline V gene, CDR1 is SGHTA and CDR2 is FQGNSA. CDR3: CASSPWGGQDTQYF. DNA of the CDR3: TGTGCCAGCAGCCCCTGGGGGGGCCAAGATACGCAGTATTTT.

The J gene is TRBJ2-1, the V gene TRBV7-2; 8 bases map to TRBD1. Germline loops: CDR1 SGHTA, CDR2 FQGNSA. V trimming: 5 bases; J trimming: 3 bases; junction bases outside the gene matches: 3. The CDR3 sequence is 14 residues long. CDR3 region: CASSGDRFYNEQFF. The CDR3 region has the DNA TGTGCCAGCAGCGGGGACAGGTTCTACAATGAGCAGTTCTTC.

The rearrangement joins TRBV29-1 to TRBJ2-3; D gene ambiguous. V dropped 3 bases and J dropped 3 bases, with 10 bases sitting between them. The CDR3 covers 13 residues. CDR1 and CDR2 from the germline V gene are SQVTM and ANQGSEA. CDR3 residues: CSVDPAATDTQYF. CDR3 coding DNA: TGCAGCGTTGACCCGGCAGCGACAGATACGCAGTATTTT.

This chain uses TRBV29-1 with TRBJ2-1, with 8 nucleotides matching TRBD2. This CDR3 is 14 amino acids long. V lost 4 bases, J lost 6 bases, and 8 bases stayed unmatched. Germline CDR1 SQVTM, CDR2 ANQGSEA. CDR3 sequence: CSVVAGGPGNEQFF. CDR3 nucleotides: TGCAGCGTTGTGGCGGGAGGCCCGGGCAATGAGCAGTTCTTC.

This clonotype is classed as medium-sized (0.01 to 0.1%). This rearrangement joins TRBV20-1 to TRBJ1-1; D is possibly TRBD1 (5 bases). This CDR3 region has 14 residues. The germline V and J ends were trimmed by 5 bases and 4 bases, with 17 bases remaining between them. CDR1 and CDR2 (germline): DFQATT, SNEGSKA (reference sequence). CDR3 DNA: TGCAGTGCTCAATGGGAGGGAGGGGTCACTGAAGCTTTCTTT. Protein product: CSAQWEGGVTEAFF.

This clonotype was counted between two and nine times. This chain uses TRBV7-6 with TRBJ2-7; 9 nucleotides match TRBD2. J gave up 5 bases and V 2 bases, and 7 bases lay outside the gene matches. This CDR3 spans 15 amino acids. In germline, CDR1 is SGHVS, CDR2 FNYEAQ. The CDR3 sequence is CASSLSPAGGNEQYF. Here the CDR3 DNA reads TGTGCCAGCAGCTTATCCCCAGCGGGAGGAAACGAGCAGTACTTC. The entire variable domain, with the rest obtained from reference TRBV7-6 and TRBJ2-7, is as follows: GAGVSQSPRYKVTKRGQDVALRCDPISGHVSLYWYRQALGQGPEFLTYFNYEAQQDKSGLPNDRFSAERPEGSISTLTIQRTEQRDSAMYRCASSLSPAGGNEQYFGPGTRLTVT.

This clonotype was counted many times. The chain couples TRBV5-1 to TRBJ1-1, with D uncertain. Trimming removed 1 base from V and 2 bases from J, with 6 bases in between. CDR1 and CDR2 (germline): SGHRS, YFSETQ. The CDR3 covers 13 residues. The CDR3 region is CASSLPDNTEAFF. Here the CDR3 DNA reads TGCGCCAGCAGCTTGCCGGATAACACTGAAGCTTTCTTT.